The rows below give T cell receptor beta chains drawn from one sample of a study of T cell responses to AZD1222 COVID-19 vaccine. Measured with immunoSEQ multiplex PCR; TCRdb has only the in-frame clones, and not every one. The sample carries roughly 70,000 clones, under 90% recorded once. Sequences were derived from peripheral blood, sampled 28 days after the second AZD1222 dose. These receptors originate from an adult who received the AZD1222 COVID-19 vaccine. Each CDR3 is given with its conserved first and last residue. D genes are given only for firm matches. The size entry is marked missing in some rows and otherwise reads once, few, many or a size class.

-	TRBV19	-	TRBJ1-5	TGTGCCAGCCAGAGGGGGGGCCCGGGCCAGCCCCAGCATTTT	CASQRGGPGQPQHF
TRBD1	TRBV30	-	TRBJ2-6	TGTGCCTGGAGACACAGGGGGGACAAAAACACTGGGGCCAACGTCCTGACTTTC	CAWRHRGDKNTGANVLTF
TRBD1	TRBV2	-	TRBJ2-1	TGTGCCAGCAGGGGGGACAGGGGACCTTACAATGAGCAGTTCTTC	CASRGDRGPYNEQFF
-	TRBV6-2/TRBV6-3	-	TRBJ1-5	TGTGCCAGCAGTCTCACAGAGAATCAGCCCCAGCATTTT	CASSLTENQPQHF
-	TRBV5-1	few	TRBJ2-7	TGCGCCAGCAGCTTGTCTCCAGGGGGGTCCTACGAGCAGTACTTC	CASSLSPGGSYEQYF
-	TRBV7-9	-	TRBJ2-2	TGTGCCAGCAGCTTAGGGGCGAACACCGGGGAGCTGTTTTTT	CASSLGANTGELFF
-	TRBV5-4	-	TRBJ1-1	TGTGCCAGCAGCCCATTTGATGGGGTCAACACTGAAGCTTTCTTT	CASSPFDGVNTEAFF
-	TRBV2	few	TRBJ2-5	TGTGCCAGCAGTGAAAACCTCAGACAGACTCAAGAGACCCAGTACTTC	CASSENLRQTQETQYF
TRBD1	TRBV6-5	-	TRBJ1-6	TGTGCCAGCAGAACGACAGGGGAACCAGATTCCCTCCACTTT	CASRTTGEPDSLHF
-	TRBV9	-	TRBJ1-1	TGTGCCAGCAGCGTAGTTTTGAACTCGAACACTGAAGCTTTCTTT	CASSVVLNSNTEAFF
-	TRBV28	-	TRBJ1-3	TGTGCCAGCAGTACCGTTGCAGCGTCGGGTCAAAGAAACACCATATATTTT	CASSTVAASGQRNTIYF
-	TRBV9	-	TRBJ1-2	TGTGCCAGCAGCGTAGAAGGGAACCGAAGAGGGGGTGGCTACACCTTC	CASSVEGNRRGGGYTF
TRBD1	TRBV7-8	-	TRBJ1-5	TGTGCCAGCCAGACCGGACAGGGAGGAAATCAGCCCCAGCATTTT	CASQTGQGGNQPQHF
-	TRBV2	-	TRBJ2-7	TGTGCCAGCAGTGAATGGTACAGGCCCTACGAGCAGTACTTC	CASSEWYRPYEQYF
-	TRBV5-1	-	TRBJ1-2	TGCGCCAGCAGCTTGTCGCAGGGAGCCTATGGCTACACCTTC	CASSLSQGAYGYTF
TRBD2	TRBV6-4	-	TRBJ2-2	TGTGCCAGCAGCACCGGGACTAGCGGGGGTAGAATCACCGGGGAGCTGTTTTTT	CASSTGTSGGRITGELFF
-	TRBV7-2	-	TRBJ2-7	TGTGCCAGCAGCTTATTTGGGGGTACCTACGAGCAGTACTTC	CASSLFGGTYEQYF
-	TRBV12-3/TRBV12-4	-	TRBJ1-2	TGTGCCAGCAGTTTGCAGTATGGCTACACCTTC	CASSLQYGYTF
-	TRBV28	-	TRBJ1-5	TGTGCCAGCAGCCCGGCCCGGGGGAGTTTCGCTCAGCCCCAGCATTTT	CASSPARGSFAQPQHF
-	TRBV7-9	-	TRBJ2-7	TGTGCCAGCCGGGTCGGGAACGAGCAGTACTTC	CASRVGNEQYF
-	TRBV7-9	-	TRBJ1-2	TGTGCCAGCGGGGAGAGCGGGAACGATGGCTACACCTTC	CASGESGNDGYTF
-	TRBV6-2/TRBV6-3	-	TRBJ1-1	TGTGCCAGCAGTTGGGGGAACACTGAAGCTTTCTTT	CASSWGNTEAFF
-	TRBV5-1	few	TRBJ2-1	TGCGCCAGCAGGATCCCCTTGGGTCCCCAGGGCAATGAGCAGTTCTTC	CASRIPLGPQGNEQFF
-	TRBV3-1/TRBV3-2	-	TRBJ1-2	TGTGCCAGCAGCCAAATTGGGCGAGATGGCTACACCTTC	CASSQIGRDGYTF
-	TRBV7-9	-	TRBJ2-7	TGTGCCAGCACCCTTACGGGGTTGGACGAGCAGTACTTC	CASTLTGLDEQYF
TRBD1	TRBV5-4	-	TRBJ1-1	TGTGCCAGCAGCCGGGACAGAGAGAACACTGAAGCTTTCTTT	CASSRDRENTEAFF
-	TRBV14	-	TRBJ2-1	TGTGCCAGCAGCCCCCTGGGTACCAACAACCCATACAATGAGCAGTTCTTC	CASSPLGTNNPYNEQFF
-	TRBV9	-	TRBJ1-1	TGTGCCAGCAGCCCCTGGACTGAGGGCACTGAAGCTTTCTTT	CASSPWTEGTEAFF
-	TRBV5-1	-	TRBJ2-7	TGCGCCAGCAGCTCATTAATGACAGCCGGACTCCTTTCTATCGAGCAGTACTTC	CASSSLMTAGLLSIEQYF
TRBD1	TRBV19	-	TRBJ1-4	TGTGCCAGTAGTTCAGGCAACAGGGGGGGAAAACTGTTTTTT	CASSSGNRGGKLFF
TRBD2	TRBV11-3	-	TRBJ2-3	TGTGCCAGCAGCCGACCCATTGGACTAGCTTATACTAGCACAGATACGCAGTATTTT	CASSRPIGLAYTSTDTQYF
-	TRBV9	-	TRBJ1-2	TGTGCCAGCAGCCCGCCGGATGTTGAACCTAACTATGGCTACACCTTC	CASSPPDVEPNYGYTF
TRBD2	TRBV11-2	-	TRBJ2-2	TGTGCCAGCAGCCCCTATCCCGGGACTAGCGGGGGGGGGTCCGGGGAGCTGTTTTTT	CASSPYPGTSGGGSGELFF
-	TRBV5-1	-	TRBJ2-2	TGCGCCAGCAGCTTGGCTCAGGCGAACACCGGGGAGCTGTTTTTT	CASSLAQANTGELFF
TRBD2	TRBV27	-	TRBJ2-3	TGTGCCAGCAGTGTAACGACTAGCACCGATACGCAGTATTTT	CASSVTTSTDTQYF
TRBD1	TRBV6-2/TRBV6-3	-	TRBJ2-5	TGTGCCAGCAGTTACTTGTTAAAACCGACAGGGATACAGACCCAGTACTTC	CASSYLLKPTGIQTQYF
-	TRBV5-1	-	TRBJ2-7	TGCGCCAGCAGCTTGGGAAGCTCCTACGAGCAGTACTTC	CASSLGSSYEQYF
TRBD1	TRBV10-3	-	TRBJ1-2	TGTGCCAGGAGACAGGGAACTTTTTATGGCTACACCTTC	CARRQGTFYGYTF
TRBD1	TRBV10-2	-	TRBJ2-7	TGCGCCAGCAGAGATATGGGGACAGGGGTATTGTACGAGCAGTACTTC	CASRDMGTGVLYEQYF
-	TRBV5-6	-	TRBJ1-5	TGTGCCAGCAGCTTGGGAGGTCTGGGTAGCAATCAGCCCCAGCATTTT	CASSLGGLGSNQPQHF
-	TRBV18	-	TRBJ2-1	TGTGCCAGCTCACCTCCCGGGAGTATTAGCTCCTACAATGAGCAGTTCTTC	CASSPPGSISSYNEQFF
-	TRBV10-2	once	TRBJ2-7	TGCGCCAGCAGTGGACAGCTATACGAGCAGTACTTC	CASSGQLYEQYF
TRBD1	TRBV28	-	TRBJ2-7	TGTGCCAGCAGTAGGGACAGGATTTCCCACGAGCAGTACTTC	CASSRDRISHEQYF
-	TRBV2	-	TRBJ2-1	TGTGCCAGCAGTGGAGGGGGGTACTACAATGAGCAGTTCTTC	CASSGGGYYNEQFF
-	TRBV6-2/TRBV6-3	-	TRBJ2-1	TGTGCCAGCAGCTCGGGGCCGACCTACAATGAGCAGTTCTTC	CASSSGPTYNEQFF
-	TRBV4-3	-	TRBJ2-2	TGCGCCAGCAGCCAAGTAACCAGGGCCACCGGGGAGCTGTTTTTT	CASSQVTRATGELFF
-	TRBV29-1	-	TRBJ2-5	TGCAGCGTTGAAGCGCCAGAGACCCAGTACTTC	CSVEAPETQYF
-	TRBV19	-	TRBJ1-1	TGTGCCAGTAGACTTGGCGGGAACACTGAAGCTTTCTTT	CASRLGGNTEAFF
-	TRBV3-1/TRBV3-2	-	TRBJ2-7	TGTGCCAGCAGCCAAGTACAGGTATCCTACGAGCAGTACTTC	CASSQVQVSYEQYF
TRBD1	TRBV9	-	TRBJ1-1	TGTGCCAGCAGCGTTACACAGGGGGGCACTGAAGCTTTCTTT	CASSVTQGGTEAFF
-	TRBV28	-	TRBJ1-2	TGTGCCAGTTTACAAAGCGGACCATATGGCTACACCTTC	CASLQSGPYGYTF
-	TRBV29-1	-	TRBJ1-2	TGCAGCGTTGTATCACGGGGTATGAGCTTGGGTGGCTACACCTTC	CSVVSRGMSLGGYTF
-	TRBV3-1/TRBV3-2	-	TRBJ2-5	TGTGCCAGCAGCCAAGGCTCCGGAGGGTGGGAGACCCAGTACTTC	CASSQGSGGWETQYF
TRBD2	TRBV11-2	-	TRBJ2-2	TGTGCCAGCAGCTCGCCTAGTCGGGGGGGCCCCGGGGAGCTGTTTTTT	CASSSPSRGGPGELFF
-	TRBV2	-	TRBJ2-7	TGTGCCAGCAAGCGAGGGATGACTGGGTCTTACGGCGAGCAGTACTTC	CASKRGMTGSYGEQYF
-	TRBV19	-	TRBJ2-2	TGTGCCAGTAGTATAGTACGGAGCTTTTCGGCCGGGGAGCTGTTTTTT	CASSIVRSFSAGELFF
TRBD2	TRBV4-1	-	TRBJ2-7	TGCGCCAGCAGCCAAGGGACTAGCGGGGGCTCCTACGAGCAGTACTTC	CASSQGTSGGSYEQYF